These T cell receptor beta chains were read from a single sample in a study of blood T cell repertoires in COVID-19. TCRdb's table, derived via immunoSEQ multiplex PCR, lists solely in-frame clones and lacks some. The sample has hundreds of thousands of clones, around nine tenths seen once. Sequencing used PBMCs or T cells enriched from blood (not recorded which). These receptors were obtained from a woman in her thirties or forties who had recovered from COVID-19. Each CDR3 is given with its conserved first and last residue. Fields, in order: CDR3 length, D gene, V gene, clone size, J gene, CDR3 DNA, CDR3 protein. D genes are given only for firm matches. Size tells how often a clone was seen (once, few, many) or the class of an expanded clone, and some rows leave it out.

14	-	TRBV7-2	-	TRBJ2-7	TGTGCCAGCAGCTTAGGGGGGGGCGATGCCGAGCAGTACTTC	CASSLGGGDAEQYF
15	TRBD1	TRBV18	-	TRBJ2-7	TGTGCCAGCTCACCCCGGACAGGGAATTCCTACGAGCAGTACTTC	CASSPRTGNSYEQYF
14	TRBD1	TRBV7-9	-	TRBJ2-7	TGTGCCAGCTCCGCCCGGGACAGGAGCTACGAGCAGTACTTC	CASSARDRSYEQYF
16	-	TRBV5-1	once	TRBJ2-3	TGCGCCAGCAGCTTGTCGCCAGGGGATTATACAGATACGCAGTATTTT	CASSLSPGDYTDTQYF
15	TRBD2	TRBV9	-	TRBJ2-1	TGTGCCAGCAACGAAATCGGCGGGGGTTACAATGAGCAGTTCTTC	CASNEIGGGYNEQFF
18	TRBD1	TRBV18	-	TRBJ1-2	TGTGCCAGCTCACCCGACAGGGGGCCTTCTTTAGCTAACTATGGCTACACCTTC	CASSPDRGPSLANYGYTF
15	TRBD1	TRBV28	few	TRBJ1-5	TGTGCCAGCAGCCCCGGGACAGGGGGCCTTCAGCCCCAGCATTTT	CASSPGTGGLQPQHF
14	-	TRBV18	once	TRBJ2-2	TGTGCCAGCTCACCAGCAGGGGCGTCCGGGGAGCTGTTTTTT	CASSPAGASGELFF
14	TRBD1	TRBV11-2	-	TRBJ2-7	TGTGCCAGCAGCGGACAGGGGCCCCCCTACGAGCAGTACTTC	CASSGQGPPYEQYF
13	TRBD1	TRBV6-5	-	TRBJ2-3	TGTGCCAGCAGGGCAGGGGGCGCAGATACGCAGTATTTT	CASRAGGADTQYF
14	-	TRBV6-5	-	TRBJ1-4	TGTGCCAGCAGACGAGAAGCAACTAATGAAAAACTGTTTTTT	CASRREATNEKLFF
20	TRBD2	TRBV10-1	-	TRBJ2-1	TGCGCCAGCACTATCACTCCGGGACTAGCGGGAGAAGAACCCTACAATGAGCAGTTCTTC	CASTITPGLAGEEPYNEQFF
16	TRBD2	TRBV9	-	TRBJ2-5	TGTGCCAGCAGCATCGGACTAGCGGGAGCTGGTGAGACCCAGTACTTC	CASSIGLAGAGETQYF
18	TRBD2	TRBV27	-	TRBJ2-2	TGTGCCAGCAGTTTATCTAGCGGGAGGGCCGGTGGGACCGGGGAGCTGTTTTTT	CASSLSSGRAGGTGELFF
17	TRBD1	TRBV3-1/TRBV3-2	-	TRBJ1-6	TGTGCCAGCAGCCCGATCGGATCGACAGGGGGCCTTTCACCCCTCCACTTT	CASSPIGSTGGLSPLHF
16	-	TRBV18	few	TRBJ2-6	TGTGCCAGCTCACCTCGACGGGGCTCTGGGGCCAACGTCCTGACTTTC	CASSPRRGSGANVLTF
16	TRBD1	TRBV4-3	-	TRBJ1-3	TGCGCCAGCAGCCAAGAGGCACAGGGGAGAGGAAACACCATATATTTT	CASSQEAQGRGNTIYF
13	-	TRBV7-2	-	TRBJ2-1	TGTGCCAGCAGTCCCCTACCCGGCAATGAGCAGTTCTTC	CASSPLPGNEQFF
17	TRBD2	TRBV15	-	TRBJ2-5	TGTGCCACCAGCAGATACCGGACTAGCGGGAGGATAGAGACCCAGTACTTC	CATSRYRTSGRIETQYF
15	-	TRBV7-9	-	TRBJ1-2	TGTGCCAGCAGCGCGCCGACGGACTTAAACTATGGCTACACCTTC	CASSAPTDLNYGYTF
17	-	TRBV20-1	-	TRBJ2-3	TGCAGTGCTAGTAATCTGGCTGAACCCACCGGGACAGATACGCAGTATTTT	CSASNLAEPTGTDTQYF
15	TRBD2	TRBV24-1	-	TRBJ2-1	TGTGCCACCAGTGATCTAGTTAGCGGGAGGGACGAGCAGTTCTTC	CATSDLVSGRDEQFF
15	-	TRBV7-2	-	TRBJ1-1	TGTGCCAGCAGCTTATCATCAGGGGTGGACACTGAAGCTTTCTTT	CASSLSSGVDTEAFF
15	TRBD2	TRBV4-3	-	TRBJ2-5	TGCGCCAGCAGCCAAACTAGCGGGAGTTGGGAGACCCAGTACTTC	CASSQTSGSWETQYF
15	-	TRBV18	-	TRBJ1-2	TGTGCCAGCTCACCCTCCGACAGTACCCAAGGGGGCTACACCTTC	CASSPSDSTQGGYTF
13	-	TRBV3-1/TRBV3-2	-	TRBJ2-1	TGTGCCAGCAGCCCGGGACTGATAAATGAGCAGTTCTTC	CASSPGLINEQFF
16	TRBD1	TRBV4-2	-	TRBJ1-6	TGTGCCAGCAGCCAATCTTTAGACAGGGGATGGAGACCCCTCCACTTT	CASSQSLDRGWRPLHF
17	-	TRBV18	once	TRBJ1-4	TGTGCCAGCTCATCGTCCCCCCCCGGCCGGGTTGGGGAAAAACTGTTTTTT	CASSSSPPGRVGEKLFF
14	-	TRBV19	few	TRBJ2-2	TGTGCCAGTAGTCTCTGGGCCTGGAAGGGGGAGCTGTTTTTT	CASSLWAWKGELFF
16	TRBD2	TRBV5-4	-	TRBJ2-5	TGTGCCAGCAGCTTGGGGGCCGGGACTAGCTCTGGGACCCAGTACTTC	CASSLGAGTSSGTQYF
14	-	TRBV7-3	-	TRBJ2-5	TGTGCCAGCAGCTTGAGCCCAAGACAAGAGACCCAGTACTTC	CASSLSPRQETQYF
17	TRBD2	TRBV19	-	TRBJ2-7	TGTGCCAGTAGCGGTACTAGCGGGAGGGCCAAAGACTACGAGCAGTACTTC	CASSGTSGRAKDYEQYF
15	TRBD1	TRBV7-6	-	TRBJ2-7	TGTGCCAGCAGCTTAGCGGGGACAGGAGACTACGAGCAGTACTTC	CASSLAGTGDYEQYF
15	TRBD2	TRBV6-5	-	TRBJ2-2	TGTGCCAGCATAAGGACTAGCGGTTACACCGGGGAGCTGTTTTTT	CASIRTSGYTGELFF
14	TRBD2	TRBV7-9	-	TRBJ2-7	TGTGCCACACTTGGGGGACTAGACGGCTACGAGCAGTACTTC	CATLGGLDGYEQYF
17	TRBD1	TRBV28	-	TRBJ1-5	TGTGCCAGCAGTTCTCGGACAGGGCTTTATAGCAATCAGCCCCAGCATTTT	CASSSRTGLYSNQPQHF
15	TRBD2	TRBV15	-	TRBJ2-5	TGTGCCACCAGCAGGCGGCTAGCGGGAGTTGAGACCCAGTACTTC	CATSRRLAGVETQYF
16	TRBD1	TRBV13	-	TRBJ2-7	TGTGCCAGCAGCTTCTACTCGGGACAGGGGCTCGACGAGCAGTACTTC	CASSFYSGQGLDEQYF
17	TRBD1	TRBV28	-	TRBJ2-3	TGTGCCAGCATCCCCCCGAAGGGGGCGGTCCGCACAGATACGCAGTATTTT	CASIPPKGAVRTDTQYF
17	TRBD1	TRBV5-1	-	TRBJ2-2	TGCGCCTCACAGCTTTTCCCCTCGAGACAGGGATCCGGGGAGCTGTTTTTT	CASQLFPSRQGSGELFF
16	TRBD2	TRBV27	-	TRBJ2-1	TGTGCCAGCAGTCTAACACTAGCGGACTCCTACAATGAGCAGTTCTTC	CASSLTLADSYNEQFF
16	TRBD1	TRBV28	-	TRBJ1-5	TGTGCCAGCAGTTTATCAGGGGGCGGTTGGAATCAGCCCCAGCATTTT	CASSLSGGGWNQPQHF
11	-	TRBV7-2	-	TRBJ2-2	TGTGCCAGCAGCGCGGGCGGGGAGCTGTTTTTT	CASSAGGELFF
19	TRBD1	TRBV7-2	-	TRBJ2-4	TGTGCCAGCAGCTTAGATAGGACAGGGGGCGAAGGAACCAAAAACATTCAGTACTTC	CASSLDRTGGEGTKNIQYF
17	TRBD2	TRBV3-1/TRBV3-2	-	TRBJ2-5	TGTGCCAGCAGCCAAGGCCTAGCGGGCTTGGGTGGGGAGACCCAGTACTTC	CASSQGLAGLGGETQYF
14	-	TRBV28	-	TRBJ1-2	TGTGCCAGCAGTTTTTCACTCCAGCGGTATGGCTACACCTTC	CASSFSLQRYGYTF
14	-	TRBV5-6	-	TRBJ2-2	TGTGCCAGCAGCTTGACATCGAACACCGGGGAGCTGTTTTTT	CASSLTSNTGELFF
15	TRBD2	TRBV7-8	few	TRBJ2-1	TGTGCCAGCAGCTTAGAAGCGGGAGGGTACAATGAGCAGTTCTTC	CASSLEAGGYNEQFF
14	-	TRBV7-6	-	TRBJ2-5	TGTGCCAGCAGCTTGTTAGCAGGGGAAGAGACCCAGTACTTC	CASSLLAGEETQYF
14	-	TRBV28	-	TRBJ1-2	TGTGCCAGCAGTTTAACAGGGCGCCTGTTTGGCTACACCTTC	CASSLTGRLFGYTF
15	TRBD1	TRBV7-2	-	TRBJ2-4	TGTGCCAGCAGCTTAGGGGACAGGGCCAAAAACATTCAGTACTTC	CASSLGDRAKNIQYF
15	TRBD2	TRBV28	-	TRBJ2-2	TGTGCCAGTTCCGGGCTAGCGGGAGTTTCCGGGGAGCTGTTTTTT	CASSGLAGVSGELFF
14	TRBD1	TRBV10-3	once	TRBJ1-1	TGTGCAACCAAAGACGTACAGGGGGGCACTGAAGCTTTCTTT	CATKDVQGGTEAFF
16	TRBD1	TRBV5-1	once	TRBJ2-2	TGCGCCAGCAGCTTGCCCGGGACAGTAAACACCGGGGAGCTGTTTTTT	CASSLPGTVNTGELFF
14	TRBD1	TRBV18	-	TRBJ1-5	TGTGCCAGCTCAACGGACAGGACCAATCAGCCCCAGCATTTT	CASSTDRTNQPQHF
14	-	TRBV6-5	-	TRBJ2-7	TGTGCCAGCAGTTACTCGGGGACTGGCTACGAGCAGTACTTC	CASSYSGTGYEQYF
16	-	TRBV18	few	TRBJ2-1	TGTGCCAGCTCACCCCCCCCTCTCGGGGGAGTGAATGAGCAGTTCTTC	CASSPPPLGGVNEQFF
17	TRBD2	TRBV7-8	-	TRBJ2-3	TGTGCCAGCAGCTCAACTAGGAGGACTAGCGGGGCGAATACGCAGTATTTT	CASSSTRRTSGANTQYF
15	-	TRBV7-8	-	TRBJ1-2	TGTGCCAGCAGCTTAGATAGGACAGCCCGCTATGGCTACACCTTC	CASSLDRTARYGYTF